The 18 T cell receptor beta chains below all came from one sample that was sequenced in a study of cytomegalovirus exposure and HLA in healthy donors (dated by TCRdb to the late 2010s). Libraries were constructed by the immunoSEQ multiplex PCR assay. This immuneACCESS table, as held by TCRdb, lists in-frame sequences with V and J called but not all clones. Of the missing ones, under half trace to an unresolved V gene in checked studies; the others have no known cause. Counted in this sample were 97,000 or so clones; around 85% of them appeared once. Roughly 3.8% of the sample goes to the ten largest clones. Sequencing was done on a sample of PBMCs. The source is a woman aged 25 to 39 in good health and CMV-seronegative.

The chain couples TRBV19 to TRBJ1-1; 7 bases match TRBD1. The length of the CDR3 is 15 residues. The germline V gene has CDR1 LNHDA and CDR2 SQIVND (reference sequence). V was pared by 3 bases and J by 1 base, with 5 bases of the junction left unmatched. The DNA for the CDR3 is TGTGCCAGTAGTATGGGGACAGTAGGGAACACTGAAGCTTTCTTT. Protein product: CASSMGTVGNTEAFF.

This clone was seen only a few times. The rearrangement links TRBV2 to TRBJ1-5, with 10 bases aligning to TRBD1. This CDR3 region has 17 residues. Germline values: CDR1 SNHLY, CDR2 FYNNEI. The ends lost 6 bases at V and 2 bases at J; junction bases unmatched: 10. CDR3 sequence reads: CASRGPGQGIGNQPQHF. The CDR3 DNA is TGTGCCAGCAGGGGTCCGGGACAGGGGATCGGCAATCAGCCCCAGCATTTT.

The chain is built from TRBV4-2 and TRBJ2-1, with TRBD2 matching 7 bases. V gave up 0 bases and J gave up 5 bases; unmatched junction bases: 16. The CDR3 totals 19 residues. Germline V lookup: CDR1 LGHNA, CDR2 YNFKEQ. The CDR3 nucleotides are TGTGCCAGCAGCCAAGATGGAAGCGAGCCCTCCGGGGGGAACAATGAGCAGTTCTTC. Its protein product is CASSQDGSEPSGGNNEQFF.

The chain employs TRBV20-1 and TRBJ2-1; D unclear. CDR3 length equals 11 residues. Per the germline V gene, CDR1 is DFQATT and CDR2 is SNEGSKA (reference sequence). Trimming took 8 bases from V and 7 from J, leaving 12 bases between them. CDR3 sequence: CSTFYTNEQFF. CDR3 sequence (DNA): TGCAGTACTTTCTATACGAATGAGCAGTTCTTC.

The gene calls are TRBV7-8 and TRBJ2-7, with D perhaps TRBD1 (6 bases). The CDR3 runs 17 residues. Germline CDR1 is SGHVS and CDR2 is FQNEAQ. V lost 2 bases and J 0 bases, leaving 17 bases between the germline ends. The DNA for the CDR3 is TGTGCCAGCAGCTTAATCCGATTGCGACAGGCCTCCTACGAGCAGTACTTC. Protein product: CASSLIRLRQASYEQYF.

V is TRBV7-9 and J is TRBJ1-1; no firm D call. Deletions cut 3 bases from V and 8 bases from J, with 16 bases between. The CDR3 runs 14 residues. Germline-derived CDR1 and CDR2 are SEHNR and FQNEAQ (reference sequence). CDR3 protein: CASSFSTASTEAFF. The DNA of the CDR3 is TGTGCCAGCAGCTTCTCCACAGCCTCAACCGAAGCTTTCTTT.

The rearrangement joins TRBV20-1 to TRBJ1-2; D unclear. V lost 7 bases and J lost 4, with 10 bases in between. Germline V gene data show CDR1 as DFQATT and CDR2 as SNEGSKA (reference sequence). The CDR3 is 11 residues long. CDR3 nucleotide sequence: TGCAGTGGGGTTGCAGGCTATGGCTACACCTTC. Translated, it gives CSGVAGYGYTF.

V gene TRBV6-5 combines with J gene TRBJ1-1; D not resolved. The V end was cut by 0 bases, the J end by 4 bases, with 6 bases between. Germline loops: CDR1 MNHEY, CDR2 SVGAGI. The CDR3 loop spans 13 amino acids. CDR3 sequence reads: CASSYSRVTEAFF. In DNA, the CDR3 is TGTGCCAGCAGTTACTCGAGGGTCACTGAAGCTTTCTTT.

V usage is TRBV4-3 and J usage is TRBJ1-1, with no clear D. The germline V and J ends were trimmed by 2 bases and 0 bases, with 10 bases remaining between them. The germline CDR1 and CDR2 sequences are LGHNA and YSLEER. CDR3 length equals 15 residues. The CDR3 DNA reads TGCGCCAGCAGCCAACAGAGGGCGATGAACACTGAAGCTTTCTTT. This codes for CASSQQRAMNTEAFF.

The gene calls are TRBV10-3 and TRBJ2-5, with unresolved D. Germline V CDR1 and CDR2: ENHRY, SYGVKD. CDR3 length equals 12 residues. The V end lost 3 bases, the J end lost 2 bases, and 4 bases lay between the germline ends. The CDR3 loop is CAISDQQETQYF. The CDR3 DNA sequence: TGTGCCATCAGTGATCAACAAGAGACCCAGTACTTC.

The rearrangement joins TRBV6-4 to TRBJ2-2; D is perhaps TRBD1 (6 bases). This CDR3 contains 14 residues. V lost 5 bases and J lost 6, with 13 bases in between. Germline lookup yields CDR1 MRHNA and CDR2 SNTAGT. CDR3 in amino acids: CASSLQGGSGELFF. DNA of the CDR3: TGTGCCAGCAGTCTACAGGGTGGGTCCGGGGAGCTGTTTTTT.

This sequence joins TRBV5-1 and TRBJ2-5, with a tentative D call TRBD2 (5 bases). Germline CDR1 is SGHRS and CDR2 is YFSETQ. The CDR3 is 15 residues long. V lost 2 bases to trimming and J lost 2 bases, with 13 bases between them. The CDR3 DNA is TGCGCCAGCAGCTTCTACTCACTAGAGCAAGAGACCCAGTACTTC. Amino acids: CASSFYSLEQETQYF.

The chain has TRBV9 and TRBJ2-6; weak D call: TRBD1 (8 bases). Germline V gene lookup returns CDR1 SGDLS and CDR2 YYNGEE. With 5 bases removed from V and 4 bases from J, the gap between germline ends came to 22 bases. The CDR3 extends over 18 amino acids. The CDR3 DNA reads TGTGCCAGCAGGGGAGGGACAGGAGTTGACTCCGGGGCCAACGTCCTGACTTTC. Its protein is CASRGGTGVDSGANVLTF.

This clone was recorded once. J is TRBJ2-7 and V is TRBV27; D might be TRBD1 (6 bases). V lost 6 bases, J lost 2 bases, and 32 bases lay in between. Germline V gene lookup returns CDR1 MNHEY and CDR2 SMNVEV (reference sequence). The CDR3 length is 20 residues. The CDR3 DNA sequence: TGTGCCAGCAGCTGGGTGGGGGACCGGGACAACAGACGGGTCCCCTACGAGCAGTACTTC. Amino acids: CASSWVGDRDNRRVPYEQYF.

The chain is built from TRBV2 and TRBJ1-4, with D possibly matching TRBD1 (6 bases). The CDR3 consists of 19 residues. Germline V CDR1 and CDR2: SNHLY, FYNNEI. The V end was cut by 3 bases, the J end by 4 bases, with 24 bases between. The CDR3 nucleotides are TGTGCCAGCAGTGATGGGGGGGAAACGGACAGCCCAATTAATGAAAAACTGTTTTTT. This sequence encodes CASSDGGETDSPINEKLFF.

The DNA for the CDR3 is TGTGCCAGCAGCAAAAGCGAGGTCGGCAATGAGCAGTTCTTC. The encoded protein is CASSKSEVGNEQFF. This chain uses TRBV7-9 with TRBJ2-1; D is ambiguous. V lost 5 bases and J 6 bases, leaving 14 bases between the germline ends. This CDR3 comprises 14 residues. CDR1 is SEHNR, CDR2 FQNEAQ, per germline (reference sequence). Full variable domain (missing parts from reference TRBV7-9 and TRBJ2-1): DTGVSQNPRHKITKRGQNVTFRCDPISEHNRLYWYRQTLGQGPEFLTYFQNEAQLEKSRLLSDRFSAERPKGSFSTLEIQRTEQGDSAMYLCASSKSEVGNEQFFGPGTRLTVL.

The CDR3 spells CASRGRTGTAYEQYF. The CDR3 DNA reads TGTGCCAGCAGGGGAAGGACAGGCACTGCCTACGAGCAGTACTTC. The chain combines TRBV28 with TRBJ2-7; 7 bases line up with TRBD1. The CDR3 is 15 amino acids. CDR1 is MDHEN and CDR2 is SYDVKM in the germline V gene. Germline trimming cut 6 bases from V and 2 bases from J; bases unmatched to any gene: 10.

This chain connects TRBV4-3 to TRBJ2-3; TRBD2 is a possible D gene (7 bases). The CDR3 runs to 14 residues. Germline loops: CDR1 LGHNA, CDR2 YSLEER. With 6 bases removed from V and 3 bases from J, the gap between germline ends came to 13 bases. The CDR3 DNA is TGCGCCAGCAGTGGGAGGGGGGGTACAGATACGCAGTATTTT. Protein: CASSGRGGTDTQYF.